These T cell receptor beta chains were read from a single sample in a study of blood T cell repertoires in COVID-19. Libraries were prepared by immunoSEQ multiplex PCR; TCRdb keeps only in-frame clonotypes and omits some of them. The data show approximately 94,000 clones, more than 85% seen once. Sample: peripheral blood. Receptor source: a young man in a cohort sampled during active COVID-19. Both conserved end residues are part of each CDR3. A D gene is named only where the DNA matches it firmly. Not every row has a clone size; where given, it reads once, few, many or a size class.

V	length	size	D	J	CDR3	DNA
TRBV18	15	NA	TRBD1	TRBJ1-5	CASSPTGVFNQPQHF	TGTGCCAGCTCGCCGACAGGGGTTTTCAATCAGCCCCAGCATTTT
TRBV7-2	14	once	NA	TRBJ2-3	CASSLLGVPDTQYF	TGTGCCAGCAGCTTACTAGGGGTGCCAGATACGCAGTATTTT
TRBV29-1	14	NA	TRBD1	TRBJ1-2	CSVVGQGGLSGYTF	TGCAGCGTTGTCGGACAGGGGGGTCTGTCGGGCTACACCTTC
TRBV3-1/TRBV3-2	16	NA	TRBD2	TRBJ2-1	CASSQEGGVGYNEQFF	TGTGCCAGCAGCCAAGAGGGAGGGGTTGGCTACAATGAGCAGTTCTTC
TRBV3-1/TRBV3-2	16	NA	NA	TRBJ2-3	CASSPFRSPSTDTQYF	TGTGCCAGCAGCCCGTTCCGGAGCCCGAGCACAGATACGCAGTATTTT
TRBV7-2	13	NA	NA	TRBJ2-7	CASSFRLAYEQYF	TGTGCCAGCAGCTTCAGACTAGCCTACGAGCAGTACTTC
TRBV11-3	15	NA	NA	TRBJ1-5	CASSFDRISNQPQHF	TGTGCCAGCAGCTTCGACAGGATAAGCAATCAGCCCCAGCATTTT
TRBV19	15	NA	TRBD1	TRBJ2-7	CASSMRSGGNDEQYF	TGTGCCAGTAGTATGAGGTCAGGGGGCAACGACGAGCAGTACTTC
TRBV11-2	12	NA	NA	TRBJ1-2	CASSPSPYGYTF	TGTGCCAGCAGCCCCTCCCCCTATGGCTACACCTTC
TRBV5-4	14	NA	TRBD1	TRBJ2-5	CASSRGQAQETQYF	TGTGCCAGCAGCCGGGGACAGGCCCAAGAGACCCAGTACTTC
TRBV5-1	15	NA	TRBD1	TRBJ2-1	CASSSHGQVNNEQFF	TGCGCCAGCAGCTCGCACGGACAGGTAAACAATGAGCAGTTCTTC
TRBV2	14	NA	NA	TRBJ1-5	CASRSGVSNQPQHF	TGTGCCAGCAGGTCAGGGGTTAGCAATCAGCCCCAGCATTTT
TRBV5-5	15	NA	NA	TRBJ1-5	CASSLEGDINQPQHF	TGTGCCAGCAGCTTGGAGGGGGACATCAATCAGCCCCAGCATTTT
TRBV19	13	NA	NA	TRBJ1-5	CASRSTGNQPQHF	TGTGCCAGTAGATCGACAGGCAATCAGCCCCAGCATTTT
TRBV6-5	13	NA	TRBD1	TRBJ1-3	CASNRTGRNTIYF	TGTGCCAGCAATCGGACAGGGAGAAACACCATATATTTT
TRBV19	15	once	NA	TRBJ2-3	CASSSPRQGTDTQYF	TGTGCCAGTAGTAGCCCCCGACAGGGCACAGATACGCAGTATTTT
TRBV7-2	15	NA	TRBD1	TRBJ2-7	CASSRPNRGVGEQYF	TGTGCCAGCAGCCGCCCGAACAGGGGGGTGGGGGAGCAGTACTTC
TRBV4-1	14	NA	TRBD1	TRBJ1-2	CASSRDRGPYGYTF	TGCGCCAGCAGCCGCGACAGGGGGCCCTATGGCTACACCTTC
TRBV15	16	NA	TRBD2	TRBJ2-5	CATSSRLAGGQETQYF	TGTGCCACCAGCAGCCGGCTAGCGGGGGGACAAGAGACCCAGTACTTC
TRBV4-3	16	NA	NA	TRBJ2-1	CASSQESPTLAGEQFF	TGCGCCAGCAGCCAAGAAAGCCCGACTCTAGCTGGTGAGCAGTTCTTC
TRBV19	15	NA	NA	TRBJ2-2	CASSILAGAPGELFF	TGTGCCAGTAGTATATTGGCAGGGGCCCCCGGGGAGCTGTTTTTT
TRBV4-2	17	NA	TRBD1	TRBJ2-7	CASSQYPPGQGLGEQYF	TGTGCCAGCAGCCAGTATCCCCCCGGACAGGGGCTAGGGGAGCAGTACTTC
TRBV30	16	NA	NA	TRBJ2-4	CAWSVQAGLAKNIQYF	TGTGCCTGGAGTGTACAGGCCGGGTTGGCCAAAAACATTCAGTACTTC
TRBV6-6	16	NA	NA	TRBJ1-6	CASARHKEQGNSPLHF	TGTGCCAGCGCCCGACACAAAGAACAGGGAAATTCACCCCTCCACTTT
TRBV19	12	once	NA	TRBJ1-2	CASSIPGAIYTF	TGTGCCAGTAGTATCCCGGGAGCGATCTACACCTTC
TRBV27	15	NA	NA	TRBJ1-2	CASSLSIGRDYGYTF	TGTGCCAGCAGTTTATCGATCGGCAGGGATTATGGCTACACCTTC
TRBV5-1	15	NA	NA	TRBJ2-7	CASSLDGRSTYEQYF	TGCGCCAGCAGCTTGGATGGCCGCAGTACCTACGAGCAGTACTTC
TRBV30	13	few	TRBD1	TRBJ1-5	CAWIGGGYQPQHF	TGTGCCTGGATCGGAGGGGGCTATCAGCCCCAGCATTTT
TRBV5-6	13	NA	NA	TRBJ1-4	CASSFLGGEKLFF	TGTGCCAGCAGCTTTTTGGGAGGGGAAAAACTGTTTTTT
TRBV5-6	13	NA	NA	TRBJ1-1	CASSLEANTEAFF	TGTGCCAGCAGCTTGGAAGCGAACACTGAAGCTTTCTTT
TRBV30	16	NA	TRBD1	TRBJ1-5	CAWSGWGDRGDQPQHF	TGTGCCTGGAGTGGGTGGGGTGACAGGGGCGATCAGCCCCAGCATTTT
TRBV30	13	NA	NA	TRBJ1-3	CAWSVGRVDTIYF	TGTGCCTGGAGTGTAGGCAGGGTGGACACCATATATTTT
TRBV7-9	14	many	TRBD1	TRBJ1-1	CASSLASTGGEAFF	TGTGCCAGCAGCTTAGCCTCGACAGGGGGAGAAGCTTTCTTT
TRBV7-9	17	NA	NA	TRBJ2-7	CASSPLNGGGFSDEQYF	TGTGCCAGCAGCCCCCTTAATGGTGGGGGGTTTTCCGACGAGCAGTACTTC
TRBV28	16	NA	TRBD2	TRBJ2-5	CASSPGTSGGGETQYF	TGTGCCAGCAGTCCCGGGACTAGCGGGGGTGGTGAGACCCAGTACTTC
TRBV6-8	14	NA	TRBD1	TRBJ2-1	CASGKGAGYNEQFF	TGTGCCAGCGGGAAGGGGGCGGGTTACAATGAGCAGTTCTTC
TRBV11-2	15	once	TRBD1	TRBJ1-6	CASSSGTGGRSPLHF	TGTGCCAGCAGCTCAGGGACAGGGGGCCGATCACCCCTCCACTTT
TRBV6-5	13	NA	NA	TRBJ1-2	CASSRTSPYGYTF	TGTGCCAGCAGTCGGACATCCCCCTATGGCTACACCTTC
TRBV2	15	NA	TRBD1	TRBJ2-7	CASSDRPGGFFEQYF	TGTGCCAGCAGTGATCGGCCAGGGGGTTTCTTCGAGCAGTACTTC
TRBV7-8	16	NA	TRBD1	TRBJ2-1	CASSDTGGAGHNEQFF	TGTGCCAGCAGCGATACAGGGGGCGCGGGTCACAATGAGCAGTTCTTC
TRBV5-1	16	NA	NA	TRBJ1-1	CASSSNLQGSNTEAFF	TGCGCCAGCAGCTCAAACTTACAGGGATCGAACACTGAAGCTTTCTTT
TRBV9	15	NA	NA	TRBJ1-3	CASSVAGALGNTIYF	TGTGCCAGCAGCGTAGCAGGGGCGTTGGGAAACACCATATATTTT
TRBV3-1/TRBV3-2	15	NA	TRBD2	TRBJ2-1	CASSQEKLAGEKQFF	TGTGCCAGCAGCCAAGAGAAACTAGCGGGGGAGAAACAGTTCTTC
TRBV7-9	14	NA	TRBD1	TRBJ2-7	CASRPGQGSLEQYF	TGTGCCAGCCGCCCGGGACAGGGTTCCCTCGAGCAGTACTTC
TRBV28	13	NA	TRBD1	TRBJ2-7	CASSRTGDHEQYF	TGTGCCAGCAGCAGGACAGGGGACCACGAGCAGTACTTC
TRBV2	12	NA	NA	TRBJ1-1	CATRGMNTEAFF	TGTGCCACCAGGGGCATGAACACTGAAGCTTTCTTT
TRBV9	14	once	TRBD2	TRBJ2-1	CASSVDSSGLIQFF	TGTGCCAGCAGCGTAGATTCTAGCGGGTTGATCCAGTTCTTC
TRBV12-3/TRBV12-4	13	NA	NA	TRBJ1-2	CASSLGTLGGYTF	TGTGCCAGCAGTTTAGGGACTTTGGGGGGCTACACCTTC
TRBV7-9	19	NA	TRBD2	TRBJ2-7	CASSTWDRGLAGVNYEQYF	TGTGCCAGCAGCACCTGGGACAGGGGACTAGCGGGGGTGAACTACGAGCAGTACTTC
TRBV7-9	17	NA	TRBD1	TRBJ1-1	CASSLVGTGYGNTEAFF	TGTGCCAGCAGCTTAGTTGGGACAGGGTACGGGAACACTGAAGCTTTCTTT
TRBV5-5	15	NA	TRBD1	TRBJ2-3	CASSLQGASTDTQYF	TGTGCCAGCAGCTTACAGGGGGCGAGCACAGATACGCAGTATTTT
TRBV18	16	NA	NA	TRBJ1-3	CASSPSTGFSGNTIYF	TGTGCCAGCTCACCCTCGACAGGTTTCTCTGGAAACACCATATATTTT
TRBV3-1/TRBV3-2	15	NA	NA	TRBJ1-6	CASRRTATYNSPLHF	TGTGCCAGCAGGCGGACAGCCACCTATAATTCACCCCTCCACTTT
TRBV19	15	NA	NA	TRBJ1-4	CASSIDRRRGEKLFF	TGTGCCAGTAGTATAGACCGGCGGAGGGGTGAAAAACTGTTTTTT
TRBV7-8	18	NA	TRBD2	TRBJ2-7	CASSLSYSGGPSSYEQYF	TGTGCCAGCAGCTTATCTTATAGCGGGGGGCCAAGCTCCTACGAGCAGTACTTC
TRBV2	15	NA	TRBD1	TRBJ1-1	CASSKRGLKNTEAFF	TGTGCCAGCAGCAAAAGGGGGCTTAAGAACACTGAAGCTTTCTTT
TRBV27	14	NA	NA	TRBJ1-6	CATPVQGETSPLHF	TGTGCCACCCCGGTGCAGGGTGAAACTTCACCCCTCCACTTT